The entry that follows covers one T cell receptor (beta chain) sequence. Its specific antigen is unknown. Per-base qualities were not stored, and no clone one base away is much larger. The data were obtained in a study of blood T cell repertoires in COVID-19 (dated by TCRdb to 2019 to 2021). Turning to the overall study: Samples from collaborators originated in the United States, Italy and Spain and spanned both the acute and convalescent phases of COVID-19. The prospective study material was composed of cDNA or gDNA derived from T cells, B-cell-depleted T cells, or PBMCs. The dataset comprised deeply sampled blood TCRbeta repertoires from subjects exposed to, actively infected with, or recovered from COVID-19. The repertoires were released in a freely available public database meant as a resource for research on the immune response to SARS-CoV-2. The samples were drawn from two sources: the first 160 participants of the ongoing ImmuneRACE study, and 950 to 1,500 subjects contributed by 6 global collaborators. The sample metadata nearly always contained a de-identified subject ID, COVID-19 status, age in years and sex. HLA class I and class II types, where available, came from metadata supplied by the sample provider rather than from assay-based typing. Broader findings and caveats from the paper: The quantity of clinical and demographic metadata differed by source and by participant and was supplied without curation.

TCRbeta CDR3 regions were amplified from genomic DNA by means of the immunoSEQ Assay, a bias-controlled multiplex PCR. In the source study's methods: The number of nucleated cells in each sample was estimated by amplification of reference gene primers within the assay. Sequence reads were collapsed and filtered to measure the absolute abundance of every unique TCRbeta CDR3 rearrangement. Productive Simpson clonality was computed per sample as the square root of Simpson's diversity index over productive rearrangements. TCRdb stores this immuneACCESS table with in-frame sequences only. Part of the clones is absent; in the studies checked, under half of the shortfall reflects unresolved V genes, and no reason is known for the rest. V, J and clone size were drawn from that table, and D and trimming were deduced from the DNA. The sample yields about 89,000 clones; 75% to 80% were counted once. 6.3% of the sample comes from the top ten.

One collaborating source in Seattle enrolled patients during active infection and followed them longitudinally through the course of disease. The collaborating institutions used their own protocols to collect whole blood in K2EDTA tubes. For TCRbeta analysis, collaborators shipped samples in one of three forms: frozen whole blood, isolated PBMCs, or DNA extracted from either of those sample types. The CDR3 goes from the cysteine to the phenylalanine over 15 residues. The entry retains the CDR3 DNA only, 45 bases that are in frame from base 1. Trimming removed 0 bases from V and 5 bases from J, leaving 14 bases between the germline ends. Reading the germline V gene gives CDR1 KGHSH and CDR2 LQKENI.

The sample was peripheral blood. This TCR was recovered from a man between 65 and 85 years old with COVID-19, enrolled during active disease. The chain employs TRBV18 and TRBJ2-7; TRBD1 might be the D gene, on 8 matching bases. CDR3 protein: CASSPPWTGRDEQYF. The nucleotide sequence is given as TGTGCCAGCTCACCACCCTGGACAGGGAGGGACGAGCAGTACTTC.